This note documents a single T cell receptor (beta chain) sequence. What it binds is unknown. This sample was included in a study of cytomegalovirus exposure and HLA in healthy donors. Whole-study results and caveats: Accurate prediction of most subjects' HLA-A and HLA-B alleles from TCR beta sequences was reported.

The study ran its PCR with 60 Vbeta and 13 Jbeta primers. Assay used: immunoSEQ multiplex PCR; TCRdb lists only in-frame clones, some missing. The data contain approximately 190,000 clones, 70% to 85% of them singletons. Material: PBMCs. The TCR comes from a boy under 10 years old in good health and CMV-seronegative.

The CDR3 DNA sequence: TGTGCCAGCAGTGATCCCGGGACATCCTATGGCTACACCTTC. It specifies CASSDPGTSYGYTF. This chain links TRBV25-1 with TRBJ1-2; D possibly corresponds to TRBD1 (6 bases). The germline V and J ends were trimmed by 3 bases and 4 bases, with 12 bases remaining between them. This CDR3 spans 14 amino acids. CDR1 and CDR2 (germline): MGHDK, SYGVNS.